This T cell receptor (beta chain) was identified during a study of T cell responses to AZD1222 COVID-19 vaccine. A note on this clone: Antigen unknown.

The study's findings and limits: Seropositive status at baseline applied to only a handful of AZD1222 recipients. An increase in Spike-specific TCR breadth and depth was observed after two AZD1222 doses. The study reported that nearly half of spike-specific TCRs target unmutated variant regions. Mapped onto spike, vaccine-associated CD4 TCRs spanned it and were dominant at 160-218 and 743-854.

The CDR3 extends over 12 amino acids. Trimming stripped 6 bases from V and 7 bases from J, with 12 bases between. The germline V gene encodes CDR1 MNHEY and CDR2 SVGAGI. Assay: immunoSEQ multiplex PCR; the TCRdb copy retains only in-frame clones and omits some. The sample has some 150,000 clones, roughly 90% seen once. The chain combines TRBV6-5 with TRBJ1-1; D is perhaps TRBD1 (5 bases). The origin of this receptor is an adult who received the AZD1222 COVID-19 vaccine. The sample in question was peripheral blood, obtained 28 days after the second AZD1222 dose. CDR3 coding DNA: TGTGCCAGCAGCGCCCCGGGACGTGAAGCTTTCTTT. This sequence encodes CASSAPGREAFF.